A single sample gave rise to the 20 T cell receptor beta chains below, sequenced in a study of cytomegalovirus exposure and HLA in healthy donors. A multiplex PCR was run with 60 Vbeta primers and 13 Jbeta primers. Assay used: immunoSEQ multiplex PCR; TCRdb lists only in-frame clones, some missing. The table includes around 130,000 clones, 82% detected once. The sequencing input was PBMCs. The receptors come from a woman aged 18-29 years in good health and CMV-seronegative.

In nucleotides, the CDR3 is TGTGCCAGCAGCTTTTCTCGAGGGACAGTGGATGGCTACACCTTC. The encoded protein is CASSFSRGTVDGYTF. The chain couples TRBV11-2 to TRBJ1-2, with TRBD1 matching 7 bases. The CDR3 spans 15 residues. With V trimmed by 3 bases and J by 6 bases, 10 bases remained unmatched. The V gene's germline CDR1 is SGHAT and CDR2 FQNNGV.

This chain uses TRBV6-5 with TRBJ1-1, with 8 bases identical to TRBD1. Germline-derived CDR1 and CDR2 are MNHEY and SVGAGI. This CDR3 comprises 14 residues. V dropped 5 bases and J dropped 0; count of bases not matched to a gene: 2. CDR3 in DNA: TGTGCCAGCAGTAAGGACAGGGTGAACACTGAAGCTTTCTTT. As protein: CASSKDRVNTEAFF.

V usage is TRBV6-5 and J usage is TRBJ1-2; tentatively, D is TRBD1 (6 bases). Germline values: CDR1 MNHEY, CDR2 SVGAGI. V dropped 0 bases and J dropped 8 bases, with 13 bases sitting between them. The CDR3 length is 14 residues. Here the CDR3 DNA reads TGTGCCAGCAGTTACTCCGGCAGGGGCTCGGGCTACACCTTC. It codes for CASSYSGRGSGYTF.

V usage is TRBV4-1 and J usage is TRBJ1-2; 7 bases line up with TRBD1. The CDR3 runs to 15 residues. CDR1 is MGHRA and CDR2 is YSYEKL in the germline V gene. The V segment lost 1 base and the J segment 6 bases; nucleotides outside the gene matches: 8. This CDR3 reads CASSQVRGTVDGYTF. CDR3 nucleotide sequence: TGCGCCAGCAGCCAAGTTCGGGGGACAGTGGATGGCTACACCTTC.

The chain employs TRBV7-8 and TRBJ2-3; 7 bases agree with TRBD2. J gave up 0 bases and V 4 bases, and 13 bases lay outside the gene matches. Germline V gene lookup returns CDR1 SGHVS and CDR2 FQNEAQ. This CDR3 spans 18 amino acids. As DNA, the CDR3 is TGTGCCAGCAGCTCCAGGCTGCCGGCTAGCGGAAGCACAGATACGCAGTATTTT. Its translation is CASSSRLPASGSTDTQYF.

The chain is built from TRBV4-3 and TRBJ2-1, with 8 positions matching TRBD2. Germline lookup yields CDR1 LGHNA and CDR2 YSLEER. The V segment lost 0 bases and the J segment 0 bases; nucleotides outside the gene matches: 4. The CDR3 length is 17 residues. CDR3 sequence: CASSQDGGTSSYNEQFF. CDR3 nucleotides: TGCGCCAGCAGCCAAGATGGCGGGACTAGCTCCTACAATGAGCAGTTCTTC.

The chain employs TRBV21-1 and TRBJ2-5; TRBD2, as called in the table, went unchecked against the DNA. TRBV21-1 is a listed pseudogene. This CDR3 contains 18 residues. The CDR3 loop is CASSSPGAGTSAQETQYF. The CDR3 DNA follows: TGTGCCAGCAGCTCTCCGGGGGCAGGGACTAGCGCTCAAGAGACCCAGTACTTC.

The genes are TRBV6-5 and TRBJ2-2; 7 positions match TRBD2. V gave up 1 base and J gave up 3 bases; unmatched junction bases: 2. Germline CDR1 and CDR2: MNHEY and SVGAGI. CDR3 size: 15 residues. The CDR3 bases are TGTGCCAGCAGTTACTGGGGGGGGGACACCGGGGAGCTGTTTTTT. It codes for CASSYWGGDTGELFF.

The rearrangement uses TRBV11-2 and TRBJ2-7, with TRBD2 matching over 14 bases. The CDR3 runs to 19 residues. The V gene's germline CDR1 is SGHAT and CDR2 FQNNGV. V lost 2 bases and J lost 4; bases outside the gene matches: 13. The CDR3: CASSLPGTSGSPRFYEQYF. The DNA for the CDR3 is TGTGCCAGCAGCTTACCAGGGACTAGCGGGAGCCCCCGGTTTTACGAGCAGTACTTC.

CDR3 residues: CSVVSITYEQYF. CDR3 DNA: TGCAGCGTTGTTAGCATAACCTACGAGCAGTACTTC. V is TRBV29-1 and J is TRBJ2-7; D unresolved. CDR3 length: 12 amino acids. Germline CDR1 is SQVTM and CDR2 is ANQGSEA. V gave up 4 bases and J gave up 2 bases, with 9 bases separating them.

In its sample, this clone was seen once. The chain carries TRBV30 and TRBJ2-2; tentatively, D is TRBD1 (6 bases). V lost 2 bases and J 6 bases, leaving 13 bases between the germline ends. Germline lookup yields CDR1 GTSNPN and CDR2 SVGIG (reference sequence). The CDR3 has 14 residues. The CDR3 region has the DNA TGTGCCTGGAGTAGGGGCAGGGGAGCCGGGGAGCTGTTTTTT. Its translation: CAWSRGRGAGELFF.

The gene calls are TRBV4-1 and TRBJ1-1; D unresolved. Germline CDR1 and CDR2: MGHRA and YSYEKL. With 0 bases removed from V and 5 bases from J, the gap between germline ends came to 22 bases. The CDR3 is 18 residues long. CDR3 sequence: CASSQESRSGSGRTEAFF. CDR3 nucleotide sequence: TGCGCCAGCAGCCAAGAATCTAGGAGCGGGTCAGGAAGGACTGAAGCTTTCTTT.

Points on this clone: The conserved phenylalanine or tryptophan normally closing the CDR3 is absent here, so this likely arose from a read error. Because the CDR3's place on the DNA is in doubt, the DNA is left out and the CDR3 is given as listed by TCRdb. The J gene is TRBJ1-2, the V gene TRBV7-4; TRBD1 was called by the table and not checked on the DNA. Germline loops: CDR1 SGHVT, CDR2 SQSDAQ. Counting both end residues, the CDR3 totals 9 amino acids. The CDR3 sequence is CASSLGLRP.

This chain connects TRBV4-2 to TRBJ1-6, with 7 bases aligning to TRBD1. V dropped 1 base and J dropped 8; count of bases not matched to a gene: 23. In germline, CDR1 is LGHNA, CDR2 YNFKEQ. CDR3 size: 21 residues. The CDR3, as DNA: TGTGCCAGCAGCCAAGCTCGGGGGGGGACAGCTTCCACCCCGAGGGATTCACCCCTCCACTTT. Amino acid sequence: CASSQARGGTASTPRDSPLHF.

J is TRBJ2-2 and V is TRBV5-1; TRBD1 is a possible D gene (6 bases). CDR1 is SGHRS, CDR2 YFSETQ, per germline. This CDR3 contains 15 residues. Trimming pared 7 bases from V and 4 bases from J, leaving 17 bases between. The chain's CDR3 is CASLEDSRATGELFF. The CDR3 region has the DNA TGCGCCAGCCTAGAGGACAGCCGGGCCACCGGGGAGCTGTTTTTT.

The CDR3 bases are TGTGCTAGTGGTTTGGTATTAGGTGTTAGGGGGGGAGTTAAGCCTGGCGTCCTGACTTTC. Translating gives CASGLVLGVRGGVKPGVLTF. The chain links TRBV12-5 to TRBJ2-6; a possible D gene is TRBD2 (7 bases). The V gene's germline CDR1 is LGHNT and CDR2 FRNRAP. The germline V and J ends were trimmed by 0 bases and 12 bases, with 30 bases remaining between them. The CDR3 has 20 amino acids.

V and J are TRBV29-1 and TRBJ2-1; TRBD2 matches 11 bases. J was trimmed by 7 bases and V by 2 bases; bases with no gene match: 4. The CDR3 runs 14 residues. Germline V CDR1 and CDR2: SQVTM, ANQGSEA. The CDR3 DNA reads TGCAGCGTTGAACGGCTAGCGGGAGGAAATGAGCAGTTCTTC. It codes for CSVERLAGGNEQFF.

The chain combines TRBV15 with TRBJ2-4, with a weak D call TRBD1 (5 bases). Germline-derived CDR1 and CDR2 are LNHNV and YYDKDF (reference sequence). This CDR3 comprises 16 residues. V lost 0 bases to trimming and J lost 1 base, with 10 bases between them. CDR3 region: CATSREGAGAKNIQYF. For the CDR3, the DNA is TGTGCCACCAGCAGAGAAGGGGCAGGGGCCAAAAACATTCAGTACTTC.

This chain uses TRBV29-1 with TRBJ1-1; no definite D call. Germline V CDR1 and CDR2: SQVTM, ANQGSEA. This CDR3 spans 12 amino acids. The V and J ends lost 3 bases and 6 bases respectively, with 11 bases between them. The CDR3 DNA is TGCAGCGTTGAGGGCCGCGACGCTGAAGCTTTCTTT. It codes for CSVEGRDAEAFF.

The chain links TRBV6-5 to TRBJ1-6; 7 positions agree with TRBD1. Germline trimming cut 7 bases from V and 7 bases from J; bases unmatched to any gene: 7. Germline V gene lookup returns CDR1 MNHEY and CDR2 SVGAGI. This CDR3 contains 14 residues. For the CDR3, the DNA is TGTGCCAGCAATGGTAACAGGGGAAATTCACCCCTCCACTTT. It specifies CASNGNRGNSPLHF.